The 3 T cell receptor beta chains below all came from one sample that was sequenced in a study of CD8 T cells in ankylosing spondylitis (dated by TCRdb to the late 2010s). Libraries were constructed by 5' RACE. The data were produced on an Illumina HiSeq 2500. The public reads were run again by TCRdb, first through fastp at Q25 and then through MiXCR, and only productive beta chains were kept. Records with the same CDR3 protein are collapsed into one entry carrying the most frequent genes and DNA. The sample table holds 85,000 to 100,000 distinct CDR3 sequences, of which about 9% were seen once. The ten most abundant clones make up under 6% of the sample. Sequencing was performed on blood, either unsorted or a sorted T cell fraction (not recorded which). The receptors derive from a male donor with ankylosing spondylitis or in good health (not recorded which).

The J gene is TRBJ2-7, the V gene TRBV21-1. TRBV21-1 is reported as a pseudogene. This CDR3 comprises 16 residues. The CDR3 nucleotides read TGTGCCAGCAGCAAAGCTTCGATTCCTTCGACCTACGAGCAGTACTTC. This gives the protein CASSKASIPSTYEQYF.

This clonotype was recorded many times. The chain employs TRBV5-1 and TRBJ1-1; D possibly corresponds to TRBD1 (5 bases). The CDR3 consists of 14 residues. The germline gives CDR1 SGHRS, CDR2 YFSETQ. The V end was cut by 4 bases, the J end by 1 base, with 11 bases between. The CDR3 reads CASSLTTGNTEAFF. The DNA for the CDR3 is TGCGCCAGCAGCCTAACTACAGGGAACACTGAAGCTTTCTTT.

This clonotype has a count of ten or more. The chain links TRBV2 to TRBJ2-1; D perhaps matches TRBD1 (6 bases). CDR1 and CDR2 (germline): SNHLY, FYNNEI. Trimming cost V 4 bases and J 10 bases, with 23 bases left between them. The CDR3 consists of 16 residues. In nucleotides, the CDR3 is TGTGCCAGCAGTGGACCATTGCAGCCGACAGGCCCCGAGCAGTTCTTC. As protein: CASSGPLQPTGPEQFF.